The rows below give T cell receptor beta chains drawn from one sample of a study of T cell repertoires in cytomegalovirus infection. A single record per CDR3 protein comes from TCRdb applying MiXCR to the reads. The repertoire holds hundreds of thousands of distinct CDR3 sequences, with roughly a sixth as singletons. Sample: PBMCs. These receptors were obtained from a human donor in good health (CMV status not recorded). Some clones in this sample may be carry-over from other donors' samples. The CDR3 runs from the conserved cysteine through the conserved F or W. Fields, in order: clone size, V gene, D gene, J gene, CDR3 protein, CDR3 DNA. A D gene is named only where the DNA matches it firmly. The listing skips clone size in some rows; elsewhere it reads once, few, many or a size class.

clone size: NA
V gene: TRBV6-5
D gene: TRBD1
J gene: TRBJ1-1
CDR3 protein: CASSYSTPGTVGTEAFF
CDR3 DNA: TGTGCCAGCAGTTACTCTACCCCCGGGACAGTTGGCACTGAAGCTTTCTTT

clone size: NA
V gene: TRBV5-4
D gene: NA
J gene: TRBJ2-2
CDR3 protein: CASSRVTGELFF
CDR3 DNA: TGTGCCAGCAGCCGGGTCACCGGGGAGCTGTTTTTT

clone size: NA
V gene: TRBV12-3/TRBV12-4
D gene: NA
J gene: TRBJ1-4
CDR3 protein: CASSLSDGGAATNEKLFF
CDR3 DNA: TGTGCCAGCAGTTTGAGTGACGGGGGAGCTGCAACTAATGAAAAACTGTTTTTT

clone size: many
V gene: TRBV7-7
D gene: NA
J gene: TRBJ2-5
CDR3 protein: CASSLAGKETQYF
CDR3 DNA: TGTGCTAGCAGCTTAGCAGGGAAAGAGACCCAGTACTTC

clone size: many
V gene: TRBV7-2
D gene: TRBD2
J gene: TRBJ2-3
CDR3 protein: CASSLGGGGGEDTQYF
CDR3 DNA: TGTGCCAGCAGCTTAGGAGGCGGGGGAGGGGAGGATACGCAGTATTTT

clone size: NA
V gene: TRBV15
D gene: NA
J gene: TRBJ1-1
CDR3 protein: CATSRGRDMNTEAFF
CDR3 DNA: TGTGCCACCAGCAGAGGCAGGGACATGAACACTGAAGCTTTCTTT

clone size: NA
V gene: TRBV9
D gene: TRBD2
J gene: TRBJ2-5
CDR3 protein: CASSVVGGGTGETQYF
CDR3 DNA: TGTGCCAGCAGCGTAGTCGGGGGGGGTACTGGAGAGACCCAGTACTTC

clone size: few
V gene: TRBV18
D gene: NA
J gene: TRBJ2-3
CDR3 protein: CASSPGTPDTQYF
CDR3 DNA: TGTGCCAGCTCACCAGGGACTCCAGATACGCAGTATTTT

clone size: many
V gene: TRBV7-9
D gene: NA
J gene: TRBJ2-5
CDR3 protein: CASSPGTTQETQYF
CDR3 DNA: TGTGCCAGCAGCCCCGGGACGACCCAAGAGACCCAGTACTTC

clone size: NA
V gene: TRBV12-3/TRBV12-4
D gene: NA
J gene: TRBJ2-3
CDR3 protein: CASSSQTGITDTQYF
CDR3 DNA: TGTGCCAGCAGTTCCCAAACAGGTATCACAGATACGCAGTATTTT

clone size: NA
V gene: TRBV2
D gene: TRBD1
J gene: TRBJ2-7
CDR3 protein: CASTQSPGYGQGGHEQYF
CDR3 DNA: TGTGCCAGCACCCAATCACCTGGATACGGACAGGGGGGCCACGAGCAGTACTTC

clone size: few
V gene: TRBV6-2/TRBV6-3
D gene: NA
J gene: TRBJ2-3
CDR3 protein: CASSFFGGQSDTQYF
CDR3 DNA: TGTGCCAGCAGTTTTTTCGGGGGGCAGTCAGATACGCAGTATTTT

clone size: many
V gene: TRBV7-2
D gene: NA
J gene: TRBJ1-2
CDR3 protein: CASSLGGGNGYTF
CDR3 DNA: TGTGCCAGCAGCTTGGGGGGGGGAAACGGCTACACCTTC

clone size: many
V gene: TRBV28
D gene: TRBD2
J gene: TRBJ2-5
CDR3 protein: CASSLSSGASQETQYF
CDR3 DNA: TGTGCCAGCAGTTTGTCTAGCGGGGCCTCCCAAGAGACCCAGTACTTC

clone size: NA
V gene: TRBV5-8
D gene: NA
J gene: TRBJ1-3
CDR3 protein: CASSPTTGFSGNTIYF
CDR3 DNA: TGTGCCAGCAGCCCAACTACAGGGTTCTCTGGAAACACCATATATTTT

clone size: few
V gene: TRBV6-6
D gene: NA
J gene: TRBJ2-3
CDR3 protein: CASTPGGASTDTQYF
CDR3 DNA: TGTGCCAGCACCCCAGGGGGGGCTAGCACAGATACGCAGTATTTT

clone size: few
V gene: TRBV12-3/TRBV12-4
D gene: NA
J gene: TRBJ2-3
CDR3 protein: CASSLGGSEDTQYF
CDR3 DNA: TGTGCCAGCAGTTTAGGCGGGTCGGAAGATACGCAGTATTTT

clone size: few
V gene: TRBV7-6
D gene: NA
J gene: TRBJ2-4
CDR3 protein: CASSPRAKNIQYF
CDR3 DNA: TGTGCCAGCAGCCCAAGGGCCAAAAACATTCAGTACTTC

clone size: few
V gene: TRBV7-2
D gene: NA
J gene: TRBJ2-4
CDR3 protein: CASSLGTDPNIQYF
CDR3 DNA: TGTGCCAGCAGCTTAGGGACGGACCCAAACATTCAGTACTTC

clone size: NA
V gene: TRBV28
D gene: TRBD2
J gene: TRBJ2-6
CDR3 protein: CASSGGVSGANVLTF
CDR3 DNA: TGTGCCAGCAGTGGGGGGGTCTCTGGGGCCAACGTCCTGACTTTC

clone size: many
V gene: TRBV7-2
D gene: NA
J gene: TRBJ1-6
CDR3 protein: CASSLQGEDSPLHF
CDR3 DNA: TGTGCCAGCAGCTTACAGGGTGAGGATTCACCCCTCCACTTT

clone size: few
V gene: TRBV5-1
D gene: NA
J gene: TRBJ2-5
CDR3 protein: CASTLGGVYQETQYF
CDR3 DNA: TGCGCCAGCACCCTGGGTGGAGTGTACCAAGAGACCCAGTACTTC

clone size: NA
V gene: TRBV19
D gene: TRBD1
J gene: TRBJ1-5
CDR3 protein: CASGAETGGPYSNQPQHF
CDR3 DNA: TGTGCCAGTGGGGCTGAAACAGGGGGACCTTATAGCAATCAGCCCCAGCATTTT

clone size: many
V gene: TRBV7-2
D gene: TRBD1
J gene: TRBJ1-1
CDR3 protein: CASSGDRGRTEAFF
CDR3 DNA: TGTGCCAGCAGCGGTGACAGGGGGCGGACTGAAGCTTTCTTT

clone size: NA
V gene: TRBV3-1
D gene: NA
J gene: TRBJ2-1
CDR3 protein: CASSQDEAGRAAQFF
CDR3 DNA: TGTGCCAGCAGCCAAGATGAGGCTGGCCGCGCTGCGCAGTTCTTC

clone size: many
V gene: TRBV7-2
D gene: NA
J gene: TRBJ2-3
CDR3 protein: CASSLVGGTDTQYF
CDR3 DNA: TGTGCCAGCAGCTTAGTCGGAGGTACAGATACGCAGTATTTT

clone size: NA
V gene: TRBV18
D gene: NA
J gene: TRBJ1-6
CDR3 protein: CASSRDSYNSPLHF
CDR3 DNA: TGTGCCAGCTCACGCGACAGTTATAATTCACCCCTCCACTTT

clone size: NA
V gene: TRBV10-3
D gene: TRBD1
J gene: TRBJ1-2
CDR3 protein: CATTGQGEYGYTF
CDR3 DNA: TGTGCCACTACAGGACAGGGGGAGTATGGCTACACCTTC

clone size: many
V gene: TRBV12-3/TRBV12-4
D gene: NA
J gene: TRBJ2-5
CDR3 protein: CASSWGLRETQYF
CDR3 DNA: TGTGCCAGCAGTTGGGGACTTCGCGAGACCCAGTACTTC

clone size: many
V gene: TRBV7-3
D gene: NA
J gene: TRBJ2-5
CDR3 protein: CASSPWAGNQETQYF
CDR3 DNA: TGTGCCAGCAGCCCATGGGCGGGAAACCAAGAGACCCAGTACTTC

clone size: NA
V gene: TRBV10-3
D gene: NA
J gene: TRBJ1-1
CDR3 protein: CAISVNRALNTEAFF
CDR3 DNA: TGTGCCATCAGTGTAAACAGGGCCCTGAACACTGAAGCTTTCTTT

clone size: NA
V gene: TRBV6-2/TRBV6-3
D gene: TRBD2
J gene: TRBJ2-1
CDR3 protein: CASSFLRTSGGLGF
CDR3 DNA: TGTGCCAGCAGTTTCTTGAGGACTAGCGGGGGATTGGGCTTC

clone size: NA
V gene: TRBV18
D gene: TRBD2
J gene: TRBJ2-1
CDR3 protein: CASSPGAGGRNEQFF
CDR3 DNA: TGTGCCAGCTCACCAGGTGCGGGGGGGCGAAATGAGCAGTTCTTC

clone size: many
V gene: TRBV7-2
D gene: NA
J gene: TRBJ2-7
CDR3 protein: CASSLTQGSYEQYF
CDR3 DNA: TGTGCCAGCAGCTTAACGCAGGGCTCCTACGAGCAGTACTTC

clone size: many
V gene: TRBV11-2
D gene: NA
J gene: TRBJ2-7
CDR3 protein: CASSLEAGISYEQYF
CDR3 DNA: TGTGCCAGCAGCTTAGAGGCGGGGATCTCCTACGAGCAGTACTTC

clone size: many
V gene: TRBV7-9
D gene: NA
J gene: TRBJ1-4
CDR3 protein: CASSTAGTGEKLFF
CDR3 DNA: TGTGCCAGCAGCACCGCCGGGACTGGTGAAAAACTGTTTTTT

clone size: many
V gene: TRBV12-3/TRBV12-4
D gene: NA
J gene: TRBJ2-4
CDR3 protein: CASSGHERNIQYF
CDR3 DNA: TGTGCCAGCAGTGGGCACGAAAGGAACATTCAGTACTTC

clone size: many
V gene: TRBV28
D gene: TRBD1
J gene: TRBJ1-2
CDR3 protein: CASSFGSGQGVYGYTF
CDR3 DNA: TGTGCCAGCAGTTTCGGTTCGGGACAGGGGGTCTATGGCTACACCTTC

clone size: many
V gene: TRBV10-3
D gene: NA
J gene: TRBJ1-2
CDR3 protein: CAISADSPYGYTF
CDR3 DNA: TGTGCCATCAGTGCGGACAGCCCCTATGGCTACACCTTC

clone size: NA
V gene: TRBV27
D gene: NA
J gene: TRBJ2-7
CDR3 protein: CASGRSGETYEQYF
CDR3 DNA: TGTGCCAGCGGGAGATCCGGGGAGACCTACGAGCAGTACTTC

clone size: few
V gene: TRBV4-3
D gene: NA
J gene: TRBJ2-1
CDR3 protein: CASSQGWENPFNEQFF
CDR3 DNA: TGCGCCAGCAGCCAGGGATGGGAGAACCCTTTCAATGAGCAGTTCTTC

clone size: few
V gene: TRBV2
D gene: NA
J gene: TRBJ2-7
CDR3 protein: CASTPRGSGEQYF
CDR3 DNA: TGTGCCAGCACGCCACGAGGCTCGGGCGAGCAGTACTTC

clone size: few
V gene: TRBV28
D gene: NA
J gene: TRBJ2-2
CDR3 protein: CASSTHFRGTGELFF
CDR3 DNA: TGTGCCAGCAGTACCCATTTTCGGGGCACCGGGGAGCTGTTTTTT

clone size: NA
V gene: TRBV20-1
D gene: NA
J gene: TRBJ2-2
CDR3 protein: CSAIEAGNTGELFF
CDR3 DNA: TGCAGTGCTATTGAAGCGGGGAACACCGGGGAGCTGTTTTTT

clone size: NA
V gene: TRBV29-1
D gene: NA
J gene: TRBJ2-7
CDR3 protein: CSGRGPTYEQYF
CDR3 DNA: TGCAGCGGTCGGGGGCCGACTTACGAGCAGTACTTC

clone size: NA
V gene: TRBV12-3/TRBV12-4
D gene: TRBD2
J gene: TRBJ2-3
CDR3 protein: CASSLAVLAGGLTDTQYF
CDR3 DNA: TGTGCCAGCAGTTTAGCGGTTCTAGCGGGGGGGCTTACAGATACGCAGTATTTT

clone size: many
V gene: TRBV10-3
D gene: NA
J gene: TRBJ1-2
CDR3 protein: CAISDPSAQGEHYGYTF
CDR3 DNA: TGTGCCATCAGTGACCCTTCGGCGCAGGGAGAGCACTATGGCTACACCTTC

clone size: few
V gene: TRBV20-1
D gene: NA
J gene: TRBJ1-2
CDR3 protein: CSARGGQSYGYTF
CDR3 DNA: TGCAGTGCTAGAGGGGGGCAGAGCTATGGCTACACCTTC

clone size: many
V gene: TRBV11-1
D gene: NA
J gene: TRBJ2-1
CDR3 protein: CASSLSTSSYNEQFF
CDR3 DNA: TGTGCCAGCAGCTTATCGACCAGCTCCTACAATGAGCAGTTCTTC

clone size: few
V gene: TRBV7-6
D gene: NA
J gene: TRBJ1-5
CDR3 protein: CASSVLPDQPQHF
CDR3 DNA: TGTGCCAGCAGCGTTCTCCCTGATCAGCCCCAGCATTTT

clone size: few
V gene: TRBV11-2
D gene: NA
J gene: TRBJ1-2
CDR3 protein: CASSLVGTGNYGYTF
CDR3 DNA: TGTGCCAGCAGCTTAGTGGGTACAGGCAACTATGGCTACACCTTC

clone size: NA
V gene: TRBV2
D gene: TRBD2
J gene: TRBJ2-7
CDR3 protein: CASSAGLATDEQYF
CDR3 DNA: TGTGCCAGCAGTGCGGGACTAGCGACCGACGAGCAGTACTTC

clone size: few
V gene: TRBV27
D gene: TRBD1
J gene: TRBJ1-1
CDR3 protein: CASSPFLRQGVSTEAFF
CDR3 DNA: TGTGCCAGCAGTCCCTTTCTTCGACAGGGAGTGAGCACTGAAGCTTTCTTT

clone size: few
V gene: TRBV20-1
D gene: NA
J gene: TRBJ1-1
CDR3 protein: CSALGMATGKQPEAFF
CDR3 DNA: NA

clone size: few
V gene: TRBV27
D gene: NA
J gene: TRBJ1-4
CDR3 protein: CASSYRGGEKLFF
CDR3 DNA: TGTGCCAGCAGTTACCGGGGTGGTGAAAAACTGTTTTTT